These T cell receptor beta chains were read from a single sample in a study of T cells after yellow fever vaccination. TCRdb reanalysed the 5' RACE reads using MiXCR and keeps one entry per CDR3 protein. The sample includes 450,000 to 650,000 distinct CDR3 sequences, roughly a fifth of them seen just once. Sample: PBMCs, taken less than 25 days after the first yellow fever vaccination. The receptors shown here come from a man aged 18 to 35 who received the YFV17D yellow fever vaccine. The CDR3 runs from the conserved cysteine through the conserved F or W. The order of the fields is V gene, D gene, J gene, clone size, CDR3 DNA, CDR3 protein. A D gene is named only where the DNA matches it firmly. Clone size is given for some rows only: seen once, a few or many times, or a class if the clone is expanded.

V: TRBV27
D: .
J: TRBJ2-6
size: once
DNA: TGTGCCAGCAGTCTCAAGGTTACTGGGGCCAACGTCCTGACTTTC
CDR3: CASSLKVTGANVLTF

V: TRBV9
D: TRBD1
J: TRBJ1-1
size: .
DNA: TGTGCCAGCAGCGTCGAACAGGGGGCGAATGAAGCTTTCTTT
CDR3: CASSVEQGANEAFF

V: TRBV12-3/TRBV12-4
D: .
J: TRBJ2-5
size: .
DNA: TGTGCCAGCAGCCGTCGAAGGGGCCAAGAGACCCAGTACTTC
CDR3: CASSRRRGQETQYF

V: TRBV5-4
D: .
J: TRBJ1-2
size: .
DNA: TGTGCCAGCAGCGGAGACAGAGACTATGGCTACACCTTC
CDR3: CASSGDRDYGYTF

V: TRBV5-1
D: .
J: TRBJ2-5
size: few
DNA: TGCGCCAGCAGGCTAACTGAGACCCAGTACTTC
CDR3: CASRLTETQYF

V: TRBV9
D: .
J: TRBJ1-1
size: few
DNA: TGTGCCAGCAGCGCCACTTTGGGGGTTGGGACTGAAGCTTTCTTT
CDR3: CASSATLGVGTEAFF

V: TRBV28
D: .
J: TRBJ1-5
size: .
DNA: TGTGCCAGCAGCCCGCCTTCAGATCAGCCCCAGCATTTT
CDR3: CASSPPSDQPQHF

V: TRBV19
D: .
J: TRBJ1-5
size: few
DNA: TGTGCCAGTAGTAACTATCATCGCGATCAGCCCCAGCATTTT
CDR3: CASSNYHRDQPQHF

V: TRBV5-1
D: .
J: TRBJ2-2
size: few
DNA: TGCGCCAGCAGCTTGGGAGAAGCGGGCCTATACGGAGAGCTGTTTTTT
CDR3: CASSLGEAGLYGELFF

V: TRBV7-2
D: TRBD2
J: TRBJ2-3
size: .
DNA: TGTGCCAGCAGCTTAGCTAGCGGGGGGGCAGCGACAGATACGCAGTATTTT
CDR3: CASSLASGGAATDTQYF

V: TRBV5-4
D: .
J: TRBJ1-1
size: many
DNA: TGTGCCAGCAGCTTCAAATCGGGGGGGGACACTGAAGCTTTCTTT
CDR3: CASSFKSGGDTEAFF

V: TRBV19
D: .
J: TRBJ1-6
size: .
DNA: TGTGCCAGTAGTAGGAAGGTCCTGGATTCACCCCTCCACTTT
CDR3: CASSRKVLDSPLHF

V: TRBV3-1
D: .
J: TRBJ1-1
size: .
DNA: TGTGCCAGCAGCCGAAGGACTAACACTGAAGCTTTCTTT
CDR3: CASSRRTNTEAFF

V: TRBV4-1
D: TRBD2
J: TRBJ2-5
size: .
DNA: TGCGCCAGCAGCCAAACCGGGACTAGCGGGGACCGGGGTCCTTTC
CDR3: CASSQTGTSGDRGPF

V: TRBV7-2
D: .
J: TRBJ2-5
size: few
DNA: TGTGCCAGCAGCTCGCTAGGTGGGACCCAGTACTTC
CDR3: CASSSLGGTQYF

V: TRBV5-4
D: .
J: TRBJ1-2
size: few
DNA: TGTGCCAGCAGCTTGGAGGGCCTCTATGGCTACACCTTC
CDR3: CASSLEGLYGYTF

V: TRBV3-1
D: TRBD1
J: TRBJ1-1
size: .
DNA: TGTGCCAGCAGCCAGACTCCGGGACAGGTCATGAACACTGAAGCTTTCTTT
CDR3: CASSQTPGQVMNTEAFF

V: TRBV7-2
D: TRBD2
J: TRBJ2-3
size: .
DNA: TGTGCCAGCAGCTTAGCGCCCCTAGCGGGGGGACGCACAGATACGCAGTATTTT
CDR3: CASSLAPLAGGRTDTQYF

V: TRBV20-1
D: .
J: TRBJ2-7
size: few
DNA: TGCAGTGCTACCAGACACTACGAGCAGTACTTC
CDR3: CSATRHYEQYF

V: TRBV2
D: TRBD1
J: TRBJ2-3
size: .
DNA: TGTGCCAGCAGTGACGGACAGGGCCTTAGCACAGATACGCAGTATTTT
CDR3: CASSDGQGLSTDTQYF

V: TRBV6-5
D: .
J: TRBJ1-1
size: .
DNA: TGTGCCAGCAGTTATAGGAGGGGCCCGGGGGGCACTGAAGCTTTCTTT
CDR3: CASSYRRGPGGTEAFF

V: TRBV9
D: TRBD2
J: TRBJ2-2
size: .
DNA: TGTGCCAGCAGCGTAGCTTTGGCGGGCCTAGCGGGGGACACCGGGGAGCTGTTTTTT
CDR3: CASSVALAGLAGDTGELFF

V: TRBV6-1
D: .
J: TRBJ2-1
size: few
DNA: TGTGCCAGCCTCCTAAGAGGGGGGGTCTACAATGAGCAGTTCTTC
CDR3: CASLLRGGVYNEQFF

V: TRBV10-3
D: TRBD1
J: TRBJ2-5
size: .
DNA: TGTGCCAGTGGGACAGGGGAGTGGGAGACCCAGTACTTC
CDR3: CASGTGEWETQYF

V: TRBV12-3/TRBV12-4
D: .
J: TRBJ1-5
size: many
DNA: TGTGCCAGCAGTTTCGCCAATCAGCCCCAGCATTTT
CDR3: CASSFANQPQHF

V: TRBV6-1
D: .
J: TRBJ1-6
size: .
DNA: TGTGCCAGCAGTAAACGGACCTATAATTCACCCCTCCACTTT
CDR3: CASSKRTYNSPLHF

V: TRBV2
D: .
J: TRBJ2-3
size: .
DNA: TGTGCCAGCAGTCGATCCCAGAGCACAGATACGCAGTATTTT
CDR3: CASSRSQSTDTQYF

V: TRBV20-1
D: .
J: TRBJ1-1
size: few
DNA: TGCAGTGCTAGACCAACCGTCAACGAAGCTTTCTTT
CDR3: CSARPTVNEAFF

V: TRBV7-2
D: .
J: TRBJ1-2
size: .
DNA: TGTGCCAGCAGCTTCGACAGACAGAACTATGGCTACACCTTC
CDR3: CASSFDRQNYGYTF

V: TRBV6-5
D: .
J: TRBJ2-7
size: .
DNA: TGTGCCAGCAGTTACTCGTTCGCCAGGGCCCACGAGCAGTACTTC
CDR3: CASSYSFARAHEQYF

V: TRBV20-1
D: TRBD1
J: TRBJ1-4
size: .
DNA: TGCAGTGCTAGAGATCGGGGCAGGGGGGATGAAAAACTGTTTTTT
CDR3: CSARDRGRGDEKLFF

V: TRBV19
D: .
J: TRBJ1-5
size: .
DNA: TGTGCCAGTAGTATCATATGGGAAGCGGGCAATCAGCCCCAGCATTTT
CDR3: CASSIIWEAGNQPQHF

V: TRBV7-6
D: TRBD1
J: TRBJ1-1
size: few
DNA: TGTGCCAGCAGCTTAGACAGGGGCCCTCAGGGGTTCGCTGAAGCTTTCTTT
CDR3: CASSLDRGPQGFAEAFF

V: TRBV7-2
D: .
J: TRBJ2-5
size: .
DNA: TGTGCCAGCAGCGTGGGGCTCCAAGAGACCCAGTACTTC
CDR3: CASSVGLQETQYF

V: TRBV10-3
D: .
J: TRBJ1-3
size: .
DNA: TGTGCCATCAGTGAGGGAGACTCTGGAAACACCATATATTTT
CDR3: CAISEGDSGNTIYF

V: TRBV11-1
D: TRBD1
J: TRBJ1-3
size: .
DNA: TGTGCCAGCAGCTCACGCGCCACAGTCCTACAGGGGAAAACTGGAAACACCATATATTTT
CDR3: CASSSRATVLQGKTGNTIYF

V: TRBV21-1
D: .
J: TRBJ2-4
size: .
DNA: TGTGCCAGCATATCCAAAAACATTCAGTACTTC
CDR3: CASISKNIQYF

V: TRBV5-1
D: .
J: TRBJ2-6
size: few
DNA: TGCGCCAGCCATTTGGACGGATCCTCTGGGGCCAACGTCCTGACTTTC
CDR3: CASHLDGSSGANVLTF

V: TRBV6-2/TRBV6-3
D: .
J: TRBJ1-5
size: .
DNA: TGTGCCAGCGGGGAAGGGCTCAATCAGCCCCAGCATTTT
CDR3: CASGEGLNQPQHF

V: TRBV4-1
D: TRBD1
J: TRBJ2-1
size: .
DNA: TGCGCCAGCAGCCGTCCTAACAGGGGGCGGAATGAGCAGTTCTTC
CDR3: CASSRPNRGRNEQFF

V: TRBV19
D: .
J: TRBJ2-7
size: .
DNA: TGTGCCAGTAGTGAAGAGGTTGGGGCTTCCGAGCAGTACTTC
CDR3: CASSEEVGASEQYF

V: TRBV5-6
D: .
J: TRBJ2-7
size: few
DNA: TGTGCCAGCAGCGCATACTACGAGCAGTACTTC
CDR3: CASSAYYEQYF

V: TRBV20-1
D: .
J: TRBJ2-3
size: few
DNA: TGCAGTGCTATATTTATGGCGACAGATACGCAGTATTTT
CDR3: CSAIFMATDTQYF

V: TRBV3-1
D: .
J: TRBJ1-4
size: .
DNA: TGTGCCAGCAGAATCGGACAGAACATGGGGGAACTGTTTTTT
CDR3: CASRIGQNMGELFF

V: TRBV12-3/TRBV12-4
D: TRBD1
J: TRBJ2-1
size: few
DNA: TGTGCCAGCATGAACCGGGACAGGGGGCCGGATGAGCAGTTCTTC
CDR3: CASMNRDRGPDEQFF

V: TRBV30
D: .
J: TRBJ2-7
size: .
DNA: TGTGCCTGGACCGACGGGGTGGGGGAGCAGTACTTC
CDR3: CAWTDGVGEQYF

V: TRBV7-9
D: TRBD2
J: TRBJ2-1
size: .
DNA: TGTGCCAGCAGCCGGGGGCTAGCGGGGGTAAGGTACAATGAGCAGTTCTTC
CDR3: CASSRGLAGVRYNEQFF

V: TRBV5-1
D: TRBD1
J: TRBJ1-2
size: .
DNA: TGCGCCAGCAGCTTTTTGACTTTAGGGACAGGGGCTAACTATGGCTACACCTTC
CDR3: CASSFLTLGTGANYGYTF

V: TRBV19
D: TRBD2
J: TRBJ2-1
size: .
DNA: TGTGCCAGTAGTATAGTCCCAGCGGGGGGGGATGGTGAGCAGTTCTTC
CDR3: CASSIVPAGGDGEQFF